This T cell receptor beta chain derives from a study of blood T cell repertoires in COVID-19. Study details: The samples span acute and convalescent COVID-19 from the United States, Italy and Spain. From T cells, B-cell-depleted T cells, or PBMCs came the material, which was cDNA or gDNA.

In the original analysis: The authors estimated nucleated cell counts from reference gene primer amplification. Only in-frame clones appear in the TCRdb table, and some are missing; sequencing was by immunoSEQ multiplex PCR. V and J calls and clone size are as listed in that table; D and trimming were resolved from the DNA. Counted here are some 44,000 clones, 92% occurring once; the ten biggest clones make up about 8.3%. Specimen: peripheral blood. The source is a man aged 50-59 years with active COVID-19.

The CDR3 protein is CASSATVNTEAFF. The CDR3 DNA reads as TGCGCCAGCAGCGCCACAGTTAACACTGAAGCTTTCTTT. The chain employs TRBV5-1 and TRBJ1-1; D remains ambiguous. CDR1 SGHRS and CDR2 YFSETQ come from the germline V gene. V was pared by 4 bases and J by 2 bases, with 9 bases between. The CDR3 covers 13 residues.